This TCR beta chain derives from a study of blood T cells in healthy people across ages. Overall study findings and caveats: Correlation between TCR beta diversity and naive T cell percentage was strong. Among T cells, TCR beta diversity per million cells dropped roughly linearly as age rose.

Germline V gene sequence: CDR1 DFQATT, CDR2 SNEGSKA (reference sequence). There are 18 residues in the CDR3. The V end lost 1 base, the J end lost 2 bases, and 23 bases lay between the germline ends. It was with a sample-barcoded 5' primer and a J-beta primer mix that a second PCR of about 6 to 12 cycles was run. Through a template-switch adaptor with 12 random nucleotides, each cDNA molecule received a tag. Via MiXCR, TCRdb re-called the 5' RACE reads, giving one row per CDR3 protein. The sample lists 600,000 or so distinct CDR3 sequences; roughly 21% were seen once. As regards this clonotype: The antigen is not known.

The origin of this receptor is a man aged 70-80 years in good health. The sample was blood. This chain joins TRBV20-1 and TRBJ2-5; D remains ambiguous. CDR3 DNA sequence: TGCAGTGCTAGAGCTTTTAGATTGATCCGGCTCGAGCAAGAGACCCAGTACTTC. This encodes CSARAFRLIRLEQETQYF.